This T cell receptor beta chain came from a study of cytomegalovirus exposure and HLA in healthy donors. Sequencing was performed with immunoSEQ multiplex PCR; in TCRdb, only in-frame clones are kept and a portion is missing. Of tens of thousands of clones listed, 80% to 90% are singletons. Study findings and constraints: The study recorded fewer than 200 TCR beta chains that were cytomegalovirus-associated.

Between the trimmed V and J ends, which lost 0 bases and 7 bases, there was a span of 12 bases. Germline CDR1 and CDR2: LNHDA and SQIVND (reference sequence). This CDR3 comprises 14 residues. As concerns this clone: The antigen remains unidentified.

The J gene is TRBJ2-5, the V gene TRBV19, with a tentative D call TRBD1 (5 bases). The sequence came from a woman between 18 and 29 years old in good health and CMV-seropositive. Sequencing input: PBMCs. The CDR3 here is CASSIEGDKGTQYF. As DNA, the CDR3 is TGTGCCAGTAGTATAGAAGGGGATAAGGGGACCCAGTACTTC.